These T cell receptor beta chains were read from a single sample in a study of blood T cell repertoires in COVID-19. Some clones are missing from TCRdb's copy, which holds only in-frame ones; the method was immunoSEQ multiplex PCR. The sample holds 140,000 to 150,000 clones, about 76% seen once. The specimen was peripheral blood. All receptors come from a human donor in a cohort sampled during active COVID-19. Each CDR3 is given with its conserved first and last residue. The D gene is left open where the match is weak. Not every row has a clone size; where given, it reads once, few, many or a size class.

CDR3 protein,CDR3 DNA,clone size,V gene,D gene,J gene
CASSPRTQGTDTQYF,TGTGCCAGCAGCCCCCGGACACAAGGAACAGATACGCAGTATTTT,NA,TRBV9,NA,TRBJ2-3
CASSQVHLAGGPGGELFF,TGCGCCAGCAGCCAAGTCCACCTAGCGGGAGGGCCTGGCGGGGAGCTGTTTTTT,few,TRBV4-3,TRBD2,TRBJ2-2
CSPGTGVPSPQFYEQYF,TGCAGCCCGGGGACAGGGGTCCCATCTCCCCAATTCTACGAGCAGTACTTC,NA,TRBV29-1,TRBD1,TRBJ2-7
CASSERGRGTGELFF,TGTGCCAGCAGTGAAAGGGGGCGCGGCACCGGGGAGCTGTTTTTT,NA,TRBV6-1,TRBD1,TRBJ2-2
CASSDFYTEAFF,TGTGCCAGCAGTGATTTCTACACTGAAGCTTTCTTT,NA,TRBV6-1,NA,TRBJ1-1
CASSGETGLYGYTF,TGTGCCAGCAGCGGGGAGACAGGGCTCTATGGCTACACCTTC,NA,TRBV9,TRBD1,TRBJ1-2
CASSQEGEGREQYF,TGTGCCAGCAGCCAAGAAGGGGAGGGGCGGGAGCAGTACTTC,NA,TRBV4-2,TRBD2,TRBJ2-7
CASSGTGRGAFF,TGTGCCAGCAGCGGGACAGGGCGCGGGGCTTTCTTT,NA,TRBV2,TRBD1,TRBJ1-1
CASSQNLAGQGVNEKLFF,TGTGCCAGCAGCCAAAACTTGGCGGGACAGGGGGTTAATGAAAAACTGTTTTTT,once,TRBV4-2,TRBD1,TRBJ1-4
CATSGRRGGQETQYF,TGTGCCACCAGTGGGCGTCGGGGAGGACAAGAGACCCAGTACTTC,few,TRBV24-1,NA,TRBJ2-5
CASSPGQNSPLHF,TGTGCCAGCTCACCCGGACAGAATTCACCCCTCCACTTT,NA,TRBV18,NA,TRBJ1-6
CATSDPTGGAGLDGYTF,TGTGCCACCAGTGACCCCACAGGGGGCGCCGGTTTGGATGGCTACACCTTC,NA,TRBV24-1,TRBD1,TRBJ1-2
CSVVLLDYGYTF,TGCAGCGTTGTTCTCCTTGACTATGGCTACACCTTC,NA,TRBV29-1,NA,TRBJ1-2
CASSRDRGNEQFF,TGTGCCAGCAGCAGGGACAGAGGGAATGAGCAGTTCTTC,NA,TRBV7-2,TRBD1,TRBJ2-1
CASSSIGANTEAFF,TGTGCCAGTAGTTCAATAGGGGCTAACACTGAAGCTTTCTTT,NA,TRBV19,NA,TRBJ1-1